This T cell receptor (beta chain) originates from a study of control samples from healthy donors and cancer patients. The assay was immunoSEQ multiplex PCR, and TCRdb's table has in-frame clones only and misses some. The top ten clones hold roughly an eighth of a sample with about 95,000 clones, approximately 90% of them seen once. The V gene's germline CDR1 is SEHNR and CDR2 FQNEAQ (reference sequence). With 5 bases removed from V and 2 bases from J, the gap between germline ends came to 15 bases. The CDR3 runs 15 residues. The sequenced material came from blood. V and J are TRBV7-9 and TRBJ2-5; D might be TRBD1 (5 bases). The clonotype comes from a woman aged 70-85 years in good health. The CDR3: CASSLRQQWQETQYF. CDR3 bases: TGTGCCAGCAGCCTCCGACAGCAGTGGCAAGAGACCCAGTACTTC.